This TCR beta chain was sequenced in a study of shared clonotypes between healthy human individuals. TCRdb's table, derived via immunoSEQ multiplex PCR, lists solely in-frame clones and lacks some. The sample records roughly 2 million clones, 95% being singletons. Germline CDR1 SGHTA, CDR2 FQGNSA. V was trimmed by 4 bases and J by 7 bases, leaving 16 bases between them. The CDR3 totals 14 residues. This chain links TRBV7-2 with TRBJ1-2, with D possibly TRBD1 on 5 matching bases. Sequencing was done on a sample of naive CD4+ T cells sorted from blood. The subset denotes: CD45RA+ positively selected. The receptor's source is a man aged 18 to 29 in good health. CDR3 residues: CASSSGASGVGYTF. The CDR3 bases are TGTGCCAGCAGCTCCGGGGCCTCGGGGGTTGGCTACACCTTC. Variable domain in full (rest from reference TRBV7-2 and TRBJ1-2): GAGVSQSPSNKVTEKGKDVELRCDPISGHTALYWYRQSLGQGLEFLIYFQGNSAPDKSGLPSDRFSAERTGGSVSTLTIQRTQQEDSAVYLCASSSGASGVGYTFGSGTRLTVV.